This T cell receptor (beta chain) is drawn from a study of CD8+ T cells in alopecia areata. In the study overall: Tofacitinib ran for 6 to 18 months before 6 months off drug. Study-level findings and limits: With patients, TCR sharing proved less clear than in mice, a difference possibly related to HLA. The study found higher clonality in lesional than normal scalp, especially in alopecia totalis/universalis.

Points on this clone: Its matching antigen is unknown.

cDNA serving as the sequencing template came from extracted, reverse transcribed RNA. TCRdb's table, derived via immunoSEQ multiplex PCR, lists solely in-frame clones and lacks some. The profile shows roughly 250,000 clones, approximately 61% of them singletons. From alopecia areata patients, lesional scalp punch biopsies and peripheral blood were collected. This TCR came from a human donor with alopecia areata. Here the sequenced sample was CD4+ T cells sorted from blood, taken at week 0.

The CDR3 region has the DNA TGTGCCAGCAGCTTACAGGGGAATAATTCACCCCTCCACTTT. Its translation is CASSLQGNNSPLHF. This chain joins TRBV5-4 and TRBJ1-6; 7 bases agree with TRBD1. After removal of 2 bases from V and 5 bases from J, the junction contained 1 base not matched to a gene. The CDR3 loop spans 14 amino acids. Germline V gene data show CDR1 as SGHNT and CDR2 as YYREEE (reference sequence).